This TCR beta chain was recorded in a study of metastatic and nonmetastatic thyroid tumors. Study information: Patients with malignant and benign thyroid disease provided blood and tumor or nodule tissue, whose repertoires were compared. General study results and limits: Significantly greater TCR beta diversity was reportedly found in malignant thyroid tumors than in benign nodules (in blood and tumor).

As processed by the authors: Clinicopathological groups differed in CDR3, with these differences serving to build a distant-metastasis classifier for papillary thyroid cancer. TCRdb recomputed clones from the PCR reads via MiXCR. V and J calls and clone size were set by TCRdb, not the authors. The table shows tens of thousands of clones, with more than 20% occurring only once. The length of the CDR3 is 13 residues. V gave up 7 bases and J gave up 7 bases; unmatched junction bases: 10. Germline CDR1 and CDR2: DFQATT and SNEGSKA (reference sequence). Patients were all untreated before their thyroid surgery. This clone was counted ten times or more. Its antigen is not known.

The clonotype was recovered from a female donor with papillary thyroid cancer or a benign thyroid nodule (not recorded which). Some clones in this sample may be carry-over from other donors' samples. The V gene is TRBV20-1, the J gene TRBJ2-3, with 8 bases that match TRBD2. Sequenced sample: tumor tissue. The CDR3 nucleotides are TGCAGTGGTGGGAGTAGCGGGAAGAATACGCAGTATTTT. It specifies CSGGSSGKNTQYF.